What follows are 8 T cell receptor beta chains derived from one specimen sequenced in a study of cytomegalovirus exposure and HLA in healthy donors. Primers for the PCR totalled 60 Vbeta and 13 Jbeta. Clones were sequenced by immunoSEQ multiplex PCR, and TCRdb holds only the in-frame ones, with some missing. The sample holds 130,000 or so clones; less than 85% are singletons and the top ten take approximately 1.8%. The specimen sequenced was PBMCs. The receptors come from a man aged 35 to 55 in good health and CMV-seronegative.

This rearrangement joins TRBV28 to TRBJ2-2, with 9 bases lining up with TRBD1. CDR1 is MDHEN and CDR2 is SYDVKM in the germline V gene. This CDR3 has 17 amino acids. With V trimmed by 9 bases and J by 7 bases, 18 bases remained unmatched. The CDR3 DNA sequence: TGTGCCAGTTCAATGGGACAGGGCCTTACTCGGGACGGGGAGCTGTTTTTT. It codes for CASSMGQGLTRDGELFF.

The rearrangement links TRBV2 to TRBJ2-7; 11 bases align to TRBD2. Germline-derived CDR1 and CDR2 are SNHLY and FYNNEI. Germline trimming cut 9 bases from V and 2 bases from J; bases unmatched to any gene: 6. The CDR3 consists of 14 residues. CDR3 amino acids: CASHGTSGPYEQYF. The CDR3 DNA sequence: TGTGCCAGTCACGGGACTAGCGGCCCCTACGAGCAGTACTTC.

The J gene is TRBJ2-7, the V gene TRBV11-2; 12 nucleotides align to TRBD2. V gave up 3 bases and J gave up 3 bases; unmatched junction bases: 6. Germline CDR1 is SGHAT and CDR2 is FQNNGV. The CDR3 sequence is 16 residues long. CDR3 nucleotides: TGTGCCAGCAGCTTCAATCCGGGACTAGCGGGCTACGAGCAGTACTTC. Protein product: CASSFNPGLAGYEQYF. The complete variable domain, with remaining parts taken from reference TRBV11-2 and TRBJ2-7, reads EAGVAQSPRYKIIEKRQSVAFWCNPISGHATLYWYQQILGQGPKLLIQFQNNGVVDDSQLPKDRFSAERLKGVDSTLKIQPAKLEDSAVYLCASSFNPGLAGYEQYFGPGTRLTVT.

As DNA, the CDR3 is TGCGCCAGCAGCCAAAGGACAGGGGAAGCAGATACGCAGTATTTT. This sequence encodes CASSQRTGEADTQYF. The J gene is TRBJ2-3, the V gene TRBV4-3; 9 nucleotides match TRBD1. With 2 bases clipped from V and 4 bases from J, the junction kept 4 bases outside the gene matches. From germline, CDR1 is LGHNA and CDR2 YSLEER. There are 15 residues in the CDR3.

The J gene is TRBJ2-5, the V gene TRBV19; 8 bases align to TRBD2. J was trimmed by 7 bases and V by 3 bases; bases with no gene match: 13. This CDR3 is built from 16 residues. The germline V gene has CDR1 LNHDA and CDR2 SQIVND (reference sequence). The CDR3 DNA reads TGTGCCAGTAGTATCAGGGCTAGCGGGCGGTTGGGGACCCAGTACTTC. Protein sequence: CASSIRASGRLGTQYF.

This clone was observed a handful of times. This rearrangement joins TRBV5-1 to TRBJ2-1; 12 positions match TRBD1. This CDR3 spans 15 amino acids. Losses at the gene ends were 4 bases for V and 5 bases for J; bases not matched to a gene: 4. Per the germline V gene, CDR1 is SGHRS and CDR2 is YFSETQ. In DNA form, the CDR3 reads TGCGCCAGCAGCCAGGGACAGGGGGCTCACAATGAGCAGTTCTTC. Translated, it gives CASSQGQGAHNEQFF.

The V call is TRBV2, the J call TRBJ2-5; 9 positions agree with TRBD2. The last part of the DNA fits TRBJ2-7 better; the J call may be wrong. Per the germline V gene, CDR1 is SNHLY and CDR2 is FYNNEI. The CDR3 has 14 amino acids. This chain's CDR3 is CASMIAGESYEQYF. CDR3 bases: TGTGCCAGCATGATAGCGGGGGAATCCTACGAGCAGTACTTC.

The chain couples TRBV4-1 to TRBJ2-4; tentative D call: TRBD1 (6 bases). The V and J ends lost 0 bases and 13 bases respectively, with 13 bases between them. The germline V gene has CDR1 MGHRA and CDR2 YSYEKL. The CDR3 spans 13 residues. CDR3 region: CASSQETGPAQYF. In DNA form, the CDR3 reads TGCGCCAGCAGCCAAGAAACAGGGCCCGCGCAGTACTTC.